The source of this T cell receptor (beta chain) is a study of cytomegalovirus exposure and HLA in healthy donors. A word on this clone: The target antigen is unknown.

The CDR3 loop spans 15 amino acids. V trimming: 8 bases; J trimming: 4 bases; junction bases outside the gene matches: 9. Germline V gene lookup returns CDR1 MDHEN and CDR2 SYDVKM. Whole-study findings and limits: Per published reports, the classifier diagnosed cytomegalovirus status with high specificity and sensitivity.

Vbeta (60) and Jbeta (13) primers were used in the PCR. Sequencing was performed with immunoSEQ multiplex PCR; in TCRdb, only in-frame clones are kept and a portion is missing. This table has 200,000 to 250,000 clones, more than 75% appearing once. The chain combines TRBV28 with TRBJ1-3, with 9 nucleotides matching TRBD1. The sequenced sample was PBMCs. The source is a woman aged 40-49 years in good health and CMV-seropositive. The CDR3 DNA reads TGTGCCAGCGGGGGACAGGGTCCTACAGGAAACACCATATATTTT. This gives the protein CASGGQGPTGNTIYF.